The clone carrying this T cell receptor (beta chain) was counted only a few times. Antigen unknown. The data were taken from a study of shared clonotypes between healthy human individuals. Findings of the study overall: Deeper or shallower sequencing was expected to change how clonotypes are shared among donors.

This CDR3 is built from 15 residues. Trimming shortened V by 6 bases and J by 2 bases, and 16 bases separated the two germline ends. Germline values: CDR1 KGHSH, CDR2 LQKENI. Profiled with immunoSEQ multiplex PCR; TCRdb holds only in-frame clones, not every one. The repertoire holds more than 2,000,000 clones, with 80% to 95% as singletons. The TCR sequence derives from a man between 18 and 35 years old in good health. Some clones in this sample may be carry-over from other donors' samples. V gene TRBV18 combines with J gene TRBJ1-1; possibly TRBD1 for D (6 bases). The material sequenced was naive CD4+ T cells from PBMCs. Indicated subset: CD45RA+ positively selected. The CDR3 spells CASSLGGGGNTEAFF. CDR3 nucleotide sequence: TGTGCCAGCTCCCTGGGCGGGGGCGGTAACACTGAAGCTTTCTTT. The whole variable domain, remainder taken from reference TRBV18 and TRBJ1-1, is NAGVMQNPRHLVRRRGQEARLRCSPMKGHSHVYWYRQLPEEGLKFMVYLQKENIIDESGMPKERFSAEFPKEGPSILRIQQVVRGDSAAYFCASSLGGGGNTEAFFGQGTRLTVV.